This T cell receptor beta chain derives from a study of OX40 agonist ivuxolimab in advanced cancers. TCRdb keeps only in-frame clones here, not all; method: immunoSEQ multiplex PCR. Of approximately 14,000 clones listed, about four fifths are singletons. Patients had blood sampled at baseline and again on cycle 4 day 1 and cycle 7 day 1. Germline loops: CDR1 LNHNV, CDR2 YYDKDF (reference sequence). Trimming took 0 bases from V and 4 from J; bases not matched to a gene: 7. The CDR3 runs to 16 residues. This sequence joins TRBV15 and TRBJ2-7, with 9 nucleotides matching TRBD1. This clonotype was obtained from an adult with an advanced solid tumor such as melanoma, head and neck, liver or kidney cancer. This specimen was CD4+ or CD8+ T cells sorted from blood, taken in a trial of the OX40 agonist ivuxolimab. Here the CDR3 DNA reads TGTGCCACCAGCAGAGATCATGGGACAGGGAGGTACGAGCAGTACTTC. Protein product: CATSRDHGTGRYEQYF.